This passage covers 28 T cell receptor beta chains from one sample sequenced in a study of blood T cell repertoires in COVID-19 (TCRdb year 2020). Library prep was done by the immunoSEQ multiplex PCR assay. What TCRdb holds here is the immuneACCESS table cut down to in-frame rearrangements. Part of the clones is not present; checked against another copy, under half of the missing clones reflect an unresolved V gene, and the others are unexplained. This sample is represented by hundreds of thousands of clones; approximately 90% of them were singletons. Around 3% of the sample goes to the ten largest clones. What was sequenced was PBMCs or T cells enriched from blood (not recorded which). Receptor source: a woman aged 50 to 60 who had recovered from COVID-19.

The CDR3: CAWRAKNTDTQYF. Here the CDR3 DNA reads TGTGCCTGGAGGGCCAAAAACACAGATACGCAGTATTTT. The chain recombines TRBV30 with TRBJ2-3; no clear D gene. The CDR3 spans 13 residues. Germline CDR1 and CDR2: GTSNPN and SVGIG (reference sequence). Between the trimmed V and J ends, which lost 3 bases and 2 bases, there was a span of 9 bases.

V is TRBV5-1 and J is TRBJ2-7, with 11 bases lining up with TRBD1. This CDR3 is 16 amino acids long. Losses at the gene ends were 3 bases for V and 6 bases for J; bases not matched to a gene: 11. The V gene's germline CDR1 is SGHRS and CDR2 YFSETQ. CDR3: CASSSQPGTGGLEQYF. The DNA of the CDR3 is TGCGCCAGCAGCTCCCAACCCGGGACAGGGGGTCTCGAGCAGTACTTC.

CDR3 loop: CASSLVPSSGYGYTF. The CDR3 DNA is TGTGCCAGCAGCTTGGTCCCATCGAGCGGCTATGGCTACACCTTC. This sequence joins TRBV5-6 and TRBJ1-2; no clear D gene. Trimming stripped 0 bases from V and 4 bases from J, with 13 bases between. The germline V gene has CDR1 SGHDT and CDR2 YYEEEE. The CDR3 is made up of 15 amino acids.

This clone has more than one count but fewer than ten. J is TRBJ2-2 and V is TRBV6-5; the D gene is possibly TRBD1 (6 bases). The germline V gene encodes CDR1 MNHEY and CDR2 SVGAGI. V lost 6 bases, J lost 6 bases, and 14 bases lay in between. The CDR3 sequence is 14 residues long. The CDR3 DNA is TGTGCCAGCAGACCCAAACAGGGACCCGGGGAGCTGTTTTTT. It codes for CASRPKQGPGELFF.

The V gene is TRBV13, the J gene TRBJ1-3; D is uncertain. Germline CDR1 is PRHDT and CDR2 is FYEKMQ (reference sequence). Trimming took 2 bases from V and 4 from J, leaving 3 bases between them. The CDR3 length is 12 residues. In nucleotides, the CDR3 is TGTGCCAGCAGCTTATCGGGAAACACCATATATTTT. This gives the protein CASSLSGNTIYF.

This CDR3 is CASSMLRMSNTGELFF. CDR3 nucleotides: TGTGCCAGCAGCATGCTACGAATGTCGAACACCGGGGAGCTGTTTTTT. The chain is built from TRBV5-6 and TRBJ2-2; D gene ambiguous. From germline, CDR1 is SGHDT and CDR2 YYEEEE. Trimming cost V 4 bases and J 0 bases, with 13 bases left between them. This CDR3 region has 16 residues.

The gene calls are TRBV4-1 and TRBJ2-1, with 7 bases matching TRBD1. Looked up from germline, CDR1 is MGHRA and CDR2 is YSYEKL. J gave up 8 bases and V 4 bases, and 5 bases lay outside the gene matches. The CDR3 loop spans 13 amino acids. The CDR3 region has the DNA TGCGCCAGCAGCCGAGACAGGGTCGATGAGCAGTTCTTC. Translating it yields CASSRDRVDEQFF.

This sequence joins TRBV6-5 and TRBJ2-7; the match to TRBD1 covers 11 bases. Per germline, CDR1 MNHEY and CDR2 SVGAGI. J lost 7 bases, V lost 1 base, and 6 bases had no gene match. The CDR3 has 15 amino acids. CDR3 bases: TGTGCCAGCAGTTACTGGACCGGGACAGGGGGGGAGCAGTACTTC. This gives the protein CASSYWTGTGGEQYF.

The genes are TRBV19 and TRBJ1-1; TRBD1 might be the D (6 bases). Germline V CDR1 and CDR2: LNHDA, SQIVND (reference sequence). Trimming shortened V by 4 bases and J by 0 bases, and 15 bases separated the two germline ends. The CDR3 is 16 amino acids. The CDR3 region is CASSTPRGAVNTEAFF. The DNA of the CDR3 is TGTGCCAGTAGTACCCCTCGGGGGGCGGTGAACACTGAAGCTTTCTTT.

This chain links TRBV9 with TRBJ2-2, with D uncertain. The CDR3 consists of 15 residues. Germline values: CDR1 SGDLS, CDR2 YYNGEE. V dropped 0 bases and J dropped 7 bases, with 13 bases sitting between them. The CDR3 loop is CASSVATQAVGELFF. The CDR3 DNA reads TGTGCCAGCAGCGTAGCTACGCAAGCTGTCGGGGAGCTGTTTTTT.

Comment on this clone: This CDR3 is also generated by other DNA sequences in the sample. The chain's CDR3 is CASSPSDSYNSPLHF. CDR3 sequence (DNA): TGTGCCAGCTCACCGTCCGACAGTTATAATTCACCCCTCCACTTT. This sequence joins TRBV18 and TRBJ1-6; a possible D gene is TRBD1 (5 bases). V was shortened by 3 bases and J by 4 bases, with 10 bases between the two germline ends. The CDR3 has 15 amino acids. Germline CDR1 is KGHSH and CDR2 is LQKENI.

The chain carries TRBV28 and TRBJ1-2; D unclear. Germline V gene data show CDR1 as MDHEN and CDR2 as SYDVKM. The CDR3 is 13 amino acids. Deletions cut 6 bases from V and 8 bases from J, with 16 bases between. For the CDR3, the DNA is TGTGCCAGCAGCGACTCACCCCAACGAGGCTACACCTTC. This encodes CASSDSPQRGYTF.

The J gene is TRBJ1-2, the V gene TRBV27; D is ambiguous. CDR3 length: 15 residues. The V and J ends lost 3 bases and 4 bases respectively, with 15 bases between them. Germline loops: CDR1 MNHEY, CDR2 SMNVEV (reference sequence). CDR3 DNA sequence: TGTGCCAGCAGTTTGGCCACAGCAATACCCTATGGCTACACCTTC. Its protein product is CASSLATAIPYGYTF.

The chain is built from TRBV9 and TRBJ1-2; no clear D. In germline, CDR1 is SGDLS, CDR2 YYNGEE. The CDR3 extends over 14 amino acids. V was trimmed by 3 bases and J by 5 bases, leaving 14 bases between them. CDR3 protein: CASSANQGGYGYTF. CDR3 coding DNA: TGTGCCAGCAGCGCGAACCAAGGAGGGTATGGCTACACCTTC.

This chain joins TRBV20-1 and TRBJ1-1; 9 positions agree with TRBD1. V shed 3 bases and J 12 bases; nucleotides not matched to a gene: 8. In germline, CDR1 is DFQATT, CDR2 SNEGSKA (reference sequence). CDR3 length: 12 residues. This CDR3 reads CSASGDRVDSFF. In DNA form, the CDR3 reads TGCAGTGCTAGTGGGGACAGGGTGGATTCTTTCTTT.

The chain combines TRBV7-2 with TRBJ2-3; D not resolved. The CDR3 is 12 residues long. Germline CDR1 SGHTA, CDR2 FQGNSA. V was shortened by 2 bases and J by 5 bases, with 5 bases between the two germline ends. The DNA for the CDR3 is TGTGCCAGCAGCTTATACGGAGATACGCAGTATTTT. This sequence encodes CASSLYGDTQYF.

The chain couples TRBV25-1 to TRBJ2-3; maybe TRBD2 (5 bases). CDR3 length equals 16 residues. The germline CDR1 and CDR2 sequences are MGHDK and SYGVNS. The V end lost 2 bases, the J end lost 1 base, and 13 bases lay between the germline ends. The CDR3: CASSEISGFRTDTQYF. The CDR3 DNA follows: TGTGCCAGCAGTGAAATAAGCGGTTTTCGCACAGATACGCAGTATTTT.

The CDR3 loop reads CASRWTGVGEQYF. For the CDR3, the DNA is TGTGCCAGCAGGTGGACAGGGGTGGGCGAGCAGTACTTC. V is TRBV2 and J is TRBJ2-7; 9 bases align to TRBD1. V lost 6 bases to trimming and J lost 6 bases; unmatched junction nucleotides: 6. CDR3 length equals 13 residues. Germline V gene data show CDR1 as SNHLY and CDR2 as FYNNEI.

The chain joins TRBV2 to TRBJ2-3; D unresolved. This CDR3 is 15 amino acids long. The ends were cut back, 4 bases at V and 2 bases at J, with 13 bases in the middle. Germline lookup yields CDR1 SNHLY and CDR2 FYNNEI. The CDR3 spells CASSVRASYTDTQYF. The CDR3 nucleotides read TGTGCCAGCAGTGTAAGAGCGTCCTACACAGATACGCAGTATTTT. The entire variable domain, with the rest obtained from reference TRBV2 and TRBJ2-3, is as follows: EPEVTQTPSHQVTQMGQEVILRCVPISNHLYFYWYRQILGQKVEFLVSFYNNEISEKSEIFDDQFSVERPDGSNFTLKIRSTKLEDSAMYFCASSVRASYTDTQYFGPGTRLTVL.

This chain joins TRBV6-2 or TRBV6-3 and TRBJ1-1; tentative D call: TRBD1 (6 bases). V lost 4 bases, J lost 4 bases, and 10 bases lay in between. Per the germline V gene, CDR1 is MNHEY and CDR2 is SVGEGT. The CDR3 loop spans 13 amino acids. The CDR3 sequence is CASSFQGITEAFF. The CDR3 DNA follows: TGTGCCAGCAGTTTCCAGGGGATCACTGAAGCTTTCTTT.

The rearrangement links TRBV7-2 to TRBJ1-1, with D possibly matching TRBD1 (5 bases). Trimming took 4 bases from V and 5 from J, leaving 11 bases between them. In germline, CDR1 is SGHTA, CDR2 FQGNSA. The CDR3 contains 13 residues. This chain's CDR3 is CASSSQGWTEAFF. The CDR3 DNA reads as TGTGCCAGCAGCTCTCAGGGCTGGACTGAAGCTTTCTTT.

The chain has TRBV7-6 and TRBJ1-2, with a possible D match to TRBD1 (6 bases). Trimming took off 4 bases at V and 7 bases at J, with 13 bases between the two ends. This CDR3 has 13 amino acids. CDR1 and CDR2 (germline): SGHVS, FNYEAQ. The CDR3 region has the DNA TGTGCCAGCAGCTCGCAGGGGTTCGGTGGCTACACCTTC. It is translated as CASSSQGFGGYTF.

The rearrangement uses TRBV30 and TRBJ2-7, with TRBD1 matching 8 bases. Germline CDR1 reads GTSNPN; CDR2 reads SVGIG (reference sequence). The V and J ends lost 2 bases and 5 bases, in that order; junction bases with no gene match: 14. The length of the CDR3 is 16 residues. CDR3 in amino acids: CAWSRIMGQVRNEQYF. CDR3 sequence (DNA): TGTGCCTGGAGTAGAATCATGGGACAGGTGAGAAACGAGCAGTACTTC.

This clone occurred once. The V and J genes are TRBV27 and TRBJ2-2, with 9 bases fitting TRBD2. Germline CDR1 MNHEY, CDR2 SMNVEV (reference sequence). The CDR3 is made up of 19 amino acids. The J segment lost 3 bases and the V segment lost 1 base, leaving 12 bases of the junction unmatched. CDR3 protein: CASSLFSGRISRDTGELFF. CDR3 sequence (DNA): TGTGCCAGCAGTTTATTCAGCGGGAGGATTAGTCGGGACACCGGGGAGCTGTTTTTT.

CDR3 sequence reads: CASSLRFGAGNEQFF. In DNA form, the CDR3 reads TGTGCCAGCAGCTTACGGTTTGGTGCAGGCAATGAGCAGTTCTTC. The rearrangement uses TRBV7-3 and TRBJ2-1; no clear D. The V gene's germline CDR1 is SGHTA and CDR2 FQGTGA. V gave up 2 bases and J gave up 6 bases, with 14 bases separating them. The CDR3 is 15 residues long.

The V call is TRBV28, the J call TRBJ2-3; TRBD1 matches 7 bases. Looked up from germline, CDR1 is MDHEN and CDR2 is SYDVKM. V trimming: 5 bases; J trimming: 5 bases; junction bases outside the gene matches: 10. CDR3 length: 15 residues. The CDR3 DNA is TGTGCCAGCAGTCCGGGGACAGTTTGGATAGATACGCAGTATTTT. Its protein is CASSPGTVWIDTQYF.

This rearrangement joins TRBV11-3 to TRBJ2-1, with 12 nucleotides matching TRBD1. This CDR3 has 15 amino acids. J was trimmed by 9 bases and V by 2 bases; bases with no gene match: 5. In germline, CDR1 is SGHNT, CDR2 YENEEA. CDR3 sequence reads: CASSLTGQGASEQFF. Written as DNA, the CDR3 is TGTGCCAGCAGCTTAACGGGACAGGGGGCGAGTGAGCAGTTCTTC.

V is TRBV5-1 and J is TRBJ2-7, with unresolved D. Germline V lookup: CDR1 SGHRS, CDR2 YFSETQ. This CDR3 comprises 14 residues. The V gene lost 0 bases and the J gene lost 2 bases, with 9 bases spanning the gap. DNA of the CDR3: TGCGCCAGCAGCTTGGTCTCAGAAACCTACGAGCAGTACTTC. Its protein product is CASSLVSETYEQYF.